The rows below give T cell receptor beta chains drawn from one sample of a study of OX40 agonist ivuxolimab in advanced cancers. Method: immunoSEQ multiplex PCR; TCRdb's copy keeps in-frame clones and lacks some. The data hold under 40,000 clones, with roughly 80% observed a single time. This specimen was CD4+ or CD8+ T cells sorted from blood, taken in a trial of the OX40 agonist ivuxolimab. The receptor set was obtained from an adult with an advanced solid tumor such as melanoma, head and neck, liver or kidney cancer. CDR3s include the opening cysteine and the closing phenylalanine or tryptophan. D genes are given only for firm matches. Only part of the rows carry a size: once, few, many, or a class if the clone is expanded.

d_call: TRBD1
v_call: TRBV28
clone_size: few
j_call: TRBJ1-2
cdr3_aa: CASSLTGAANYGYTF
cdr3_nt: TGTGCCAGCAGTTTGACAGGGGCCGCTAACTATGGCTACACCTTC

d_call: -
v_call: TRBV7-2
clone_size: once
j_call: TRBJ1-2
cdr3_aa: CASSPQAVNYGYTF
cdr3_nt: TGTGCCAGCAGCCCCCAGGCGGTGAACTATGGCTACACCTTC

d_call: TRBD2
v_call: TRBV11-3
clone_size: -
j_call: TRBJ2-2
cdr3_aa: CASSRSPSGLAGNTGELFF
cdr3_nt: TGTGCCAGCAGCCGGAGCCCTTCGGGACTAGCGGGGAACACCGGGGAGCTGTTTTTT

d_call: -
v_call: TRBV5-5
clone_size: once
j_call: TRBJ2-5
cdr3_aa: CASSFRQQETQYF
cdr3_nt: TGTGCCAGCAGCTTCCGACAGCAAGAGACCCAGTACTTC

d_call: -
v_call: TRBV11-2
clone_size: -
j_call: TRBJ2-5
cdr3_aa: CASSDLRETQYF
cdr3_nt: TGTGCCAGCAGCGACCTTCGCGAGACCCAGTACTTC

d_call: -
v_call: TRBV19
clone_size: -
j_call: TRBJ1-1
cdr3_aa: CATQSSGDTEAFF
cdr3_nt: TGTGCCACCCAGTCTTCAGGGGACACTGAAGCTTTCTTT

d_call: -
v_call: TRBV19
clone_size: -
j_call: TRBJ1-5
cdr3_aa: CASSIQGLGQPQHF
cdr3_nt: TGTGCCAGTAGTATACAGGGTTTAGGTCAGCCCCAGCATTTT

d_call: TRBD2
v_call: TRBV28
clone_size: -
j_call: TRBJ2-7
cdr3_aa: CASSAPGGGSYEQYF
cdr3_nt: TGTGCCAGCAGTGCCCCGGGGGGGGGATCCTACGAGCAGTACTTC

d_call: -
v_call: TRBV28
clone_size: -
j_call: TRBJ1-5
cdr3_aa: CASNNGGDRGQPQHF
cdr3_nt: TGTGCCAGCAATAACGGCGGGGACCGGGGTCAGCCCCAGCATTTT

d_call: -
v_call: TRBV7-2
clone_size: -
j_call: TRBJ1-4
cdr3_aa: CASSSRRTATNEKLFF
cdr3_nt: TGTGCCAGCAGCTCAAGAAGGACTGCAACTAATGAAAAACTGTTTTTT